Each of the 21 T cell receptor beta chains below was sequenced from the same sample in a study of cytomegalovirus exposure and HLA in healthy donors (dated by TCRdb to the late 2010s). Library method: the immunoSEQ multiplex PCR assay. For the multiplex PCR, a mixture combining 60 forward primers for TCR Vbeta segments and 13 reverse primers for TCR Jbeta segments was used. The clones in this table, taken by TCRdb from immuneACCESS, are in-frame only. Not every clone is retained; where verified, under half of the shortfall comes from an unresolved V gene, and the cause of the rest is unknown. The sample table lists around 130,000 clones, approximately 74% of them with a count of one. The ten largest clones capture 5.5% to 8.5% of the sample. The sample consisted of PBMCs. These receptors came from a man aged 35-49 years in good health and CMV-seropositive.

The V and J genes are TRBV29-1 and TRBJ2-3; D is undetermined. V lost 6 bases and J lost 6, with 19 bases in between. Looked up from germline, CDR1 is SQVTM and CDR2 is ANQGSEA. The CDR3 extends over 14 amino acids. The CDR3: CSVLPRLPRDTQYF. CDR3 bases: TGCAGCGTCCTTCCCAGACTCCCTCGGGATACGCAGTATTTT.

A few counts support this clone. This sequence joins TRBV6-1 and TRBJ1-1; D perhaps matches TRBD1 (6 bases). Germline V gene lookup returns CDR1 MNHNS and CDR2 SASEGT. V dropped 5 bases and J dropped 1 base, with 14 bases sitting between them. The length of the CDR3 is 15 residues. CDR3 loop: CASSPLRQANTEAFF. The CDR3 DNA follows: TGTGCCAGCAGTCCTCTCCGACAGGCGAACACTGAAGCTTTCTTT.

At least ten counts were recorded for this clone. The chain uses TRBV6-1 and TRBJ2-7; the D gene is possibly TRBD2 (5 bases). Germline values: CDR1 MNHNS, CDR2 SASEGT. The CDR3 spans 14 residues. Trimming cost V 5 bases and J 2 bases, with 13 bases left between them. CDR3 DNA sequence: TGTGCCAGCAGTCAATGGACTGACGCCTACGAGCAGTACTTC. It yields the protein CASSQWTDAYEQYF.

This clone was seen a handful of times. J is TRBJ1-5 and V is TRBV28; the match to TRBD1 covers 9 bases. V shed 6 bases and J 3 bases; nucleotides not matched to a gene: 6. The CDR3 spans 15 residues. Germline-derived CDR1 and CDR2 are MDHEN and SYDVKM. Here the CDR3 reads CASSPQGAFNQPQHF. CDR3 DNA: TGTGCCAGCAGCCCACAGGGGGCTTTCAATCAGCCCCAGCATTTT.

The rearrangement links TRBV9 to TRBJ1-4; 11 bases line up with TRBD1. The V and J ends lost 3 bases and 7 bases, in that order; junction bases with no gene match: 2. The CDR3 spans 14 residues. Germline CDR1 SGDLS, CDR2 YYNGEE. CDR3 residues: CASSGGQGAEKLFF. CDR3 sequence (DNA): TGTGCCAGCAGCGGCGGACAGGGGGCTGAAAAACTGTTTTTT.

CDR3 region: CASTPGTGRYEQYF. The CDR3 region has the DNA TGTGCCAGCACCCCCGGGACAGGTCGATACGAGCAGTACTTC. The V gene is TRBV6-5, the J gene TRBJ2-7; 8 nucleotides align to TRBD1. Germline trimming cut 7 bases from V and 4 bases from J; bases unmatched to any gene: 9. The CDR3 spans 14 residues. Germline V lookup: CDR1 MNHEY, CDR2 SVGAGI.

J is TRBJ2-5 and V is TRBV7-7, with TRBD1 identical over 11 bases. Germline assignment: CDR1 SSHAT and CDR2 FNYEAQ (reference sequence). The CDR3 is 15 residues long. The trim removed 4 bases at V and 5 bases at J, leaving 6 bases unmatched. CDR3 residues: CASSSGQGARETQYF. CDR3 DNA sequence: TGTGCCAGCAGCTCCGGACAGGGGGCCCGGGAGACCCAGTACTTC.

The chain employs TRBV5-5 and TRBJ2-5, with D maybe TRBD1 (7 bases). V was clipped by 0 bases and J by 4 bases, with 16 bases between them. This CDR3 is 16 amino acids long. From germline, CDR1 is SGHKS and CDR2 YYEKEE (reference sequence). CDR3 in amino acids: CASSLALTGRRETQYF. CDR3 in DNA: TGTGCCAGCAGCTTGGCCCTGACAGGGAGGAGAGAGACCCAGTACTTC.

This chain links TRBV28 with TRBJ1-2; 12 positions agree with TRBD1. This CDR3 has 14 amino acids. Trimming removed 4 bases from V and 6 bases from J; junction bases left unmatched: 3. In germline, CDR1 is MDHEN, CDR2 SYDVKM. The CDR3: CASSWDRGRDGYTF. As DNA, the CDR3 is TGTGCCAGCAGTTGGGACAGGGGGCGGGATGGCTACACCTTC.

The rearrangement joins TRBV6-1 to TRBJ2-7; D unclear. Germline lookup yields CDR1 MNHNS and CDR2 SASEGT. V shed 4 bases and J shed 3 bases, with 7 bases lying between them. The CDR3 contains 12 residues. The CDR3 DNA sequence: TGTGCCAGCAGTGTGTCCTTCTACGAGCAGTACTTC. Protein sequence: CASSVSFYEQYF.

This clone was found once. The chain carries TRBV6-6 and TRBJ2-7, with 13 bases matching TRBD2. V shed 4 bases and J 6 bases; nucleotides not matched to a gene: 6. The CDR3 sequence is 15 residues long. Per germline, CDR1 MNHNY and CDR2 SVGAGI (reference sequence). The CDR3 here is CASSFGTSGKGEQYF. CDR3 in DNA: TGTGCCAGCAGTTTCGGGACTAGCGGGAAAGGCGAGCAGTACTTC.

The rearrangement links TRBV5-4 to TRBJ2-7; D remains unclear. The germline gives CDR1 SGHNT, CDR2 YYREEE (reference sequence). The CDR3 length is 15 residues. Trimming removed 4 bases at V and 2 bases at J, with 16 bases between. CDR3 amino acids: CASSPYERIAYEQYF. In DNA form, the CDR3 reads TGTGCCAGCAGCCCCTATGAGAGGATAGCCTACGAGCAGTACTTC.

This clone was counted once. In DNA form, the CDR3 reads TGTGCCAGCAAACCGGGACAGGGGAACACCGGGGAGCTGTTTTTT. The encoded protein is CASKPGQGNTGELFF. V usage is TRBV28 and J usage is TRBJ2-2, with TRBD1 matching over 9 bases. CDR3 length: 15 amino acids. The V segment lost 7 bases and the J segment 1 base; nucleotides outside the gene matches: 4. Germline values: CDR1 MDHEN, CDR2 SYDVKM.

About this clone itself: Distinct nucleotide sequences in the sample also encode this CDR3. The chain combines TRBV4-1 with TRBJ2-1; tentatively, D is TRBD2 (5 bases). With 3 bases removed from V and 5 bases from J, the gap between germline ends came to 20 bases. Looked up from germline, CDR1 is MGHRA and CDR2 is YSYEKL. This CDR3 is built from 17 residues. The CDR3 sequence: CASSHPQQLPRDNEQFF. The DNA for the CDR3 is TGCGCCAGCAGCCACCCACAGCAGCTCCCGAGGGACAATGAGCAGTTCTTC.

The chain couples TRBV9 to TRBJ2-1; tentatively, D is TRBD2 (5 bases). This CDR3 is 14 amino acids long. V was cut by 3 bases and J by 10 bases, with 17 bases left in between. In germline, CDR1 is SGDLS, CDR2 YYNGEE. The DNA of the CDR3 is TGTGCCAGCAGCGCCCAGGACTCGCATGGGGAGCAGTTCTTC. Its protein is CASSAQDSHGEQFF.

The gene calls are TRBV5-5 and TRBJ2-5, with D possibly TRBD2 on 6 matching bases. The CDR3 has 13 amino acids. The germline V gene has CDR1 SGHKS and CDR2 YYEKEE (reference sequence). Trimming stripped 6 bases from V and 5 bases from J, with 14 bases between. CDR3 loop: CASTLPGRETQYF. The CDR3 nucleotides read TGTGCCAGCACCCTTCCGGGGAGGGAGACCCAGTACTTC.

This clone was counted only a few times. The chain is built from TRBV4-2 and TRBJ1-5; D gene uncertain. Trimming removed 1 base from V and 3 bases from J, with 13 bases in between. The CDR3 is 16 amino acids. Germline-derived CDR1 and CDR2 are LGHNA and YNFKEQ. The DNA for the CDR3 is TGTGCCAGCAGCCAAGCGGCCGAAGACAACAATCAGCCCCAGCATTTT. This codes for CASSQAAEDNNQPQHF.

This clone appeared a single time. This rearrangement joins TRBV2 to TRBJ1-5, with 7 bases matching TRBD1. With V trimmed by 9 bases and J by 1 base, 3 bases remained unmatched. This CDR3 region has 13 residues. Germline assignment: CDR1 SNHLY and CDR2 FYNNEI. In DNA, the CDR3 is TGTGCCAGTGGGACAGCGAGCAATCAGCCCCAGCATTTT. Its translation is CASGTASNQPQHF.

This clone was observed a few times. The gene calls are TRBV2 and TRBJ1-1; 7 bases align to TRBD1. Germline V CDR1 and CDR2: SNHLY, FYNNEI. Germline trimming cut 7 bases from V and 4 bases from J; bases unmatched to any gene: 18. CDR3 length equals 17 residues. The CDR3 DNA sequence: TGTGCCAGCAAGCTGGAGGGGGCGCAAATTAGGGGCACTGAAGCTTTCTTT. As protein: CASKLEGAQIRGTEAFF.

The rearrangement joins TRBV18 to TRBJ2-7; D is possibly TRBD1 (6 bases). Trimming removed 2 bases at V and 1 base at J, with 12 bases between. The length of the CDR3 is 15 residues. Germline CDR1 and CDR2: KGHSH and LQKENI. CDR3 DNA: TGTGCCAGCTCACCAGAGACAGGTTTTTCCTACGAGCAGTACTTC. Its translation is CASSPETGFSYEQYF.

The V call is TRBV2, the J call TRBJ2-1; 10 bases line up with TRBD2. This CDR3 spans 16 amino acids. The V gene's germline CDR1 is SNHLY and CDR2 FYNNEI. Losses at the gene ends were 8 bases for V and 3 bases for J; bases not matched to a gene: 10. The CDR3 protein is CASDDPGLAIYNEQFF. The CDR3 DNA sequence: TGTGCCAGCGACGACCCGGGACTAGCGATCTACAATGAGCAGTTCTTC.